The rows below give T cell receptor beta chains drawn from one sample of a study of human T cells and chemical hapten exposure. TCRdb processed the RACE reads anew with MiXCR; each CDR3 protein has one entry. The sample shows about 82,000 distinct CDR3 sequences, 13% of them seen only once. The sequencing here drew on whole blood, taken in connection with sensitization to the hapten diphenylcyclopropenone (DPC). The receptor source for this set is a woman between 50 and 59 years old with alopecia areata. Some clones in this sample may be carry-over from other donors' samples. The CDR3 runs from the conserved cysteine through the conserved F or W. Each record gives: CDR3 length, clone size, V gene, D gene, J gene, CDR3 DNA, CDR3 protein. A D gene is named only where the DNA matches it firmly. Not every row has a clone size; where given, it reads once, few, many or a size class.

15	many	TRBV15	.	TRBJ2-1	TGTGCCACCAGCAGACTTGCAGGGTCAACCAATGAGCAGTTCTTC	CATSRLAGSTNEQFF
14	many	TRBV29-1	.	TRBJ2-2	TGCAGCGTTGGAGGTGGGGAGGTCCCCGGGGAGCTGTTTTTT	CSVGGGEVPGELFF
16	few	TRBV7-9	TRBD2	TRBJ2-3	TGTGCCAGCAGCATTTCGGGACTAGCGGGTACAGATACGCAGTATTTT	CASSISGLAGTDTQYF
15	few	TRBV7-9	.	TRBJ1-1	TGTGCCAGCAGCTTAACGAGAGTTGGCAACACTGAAGCTTTCTTT	CASSLTRVGNTEAFF
14	few	TRBV18	TRBD1	TRBJ1-5	TGTGCCAGCTCAAATGGACAGGACAATCAGCCCCAGCATTTT	CASSNGQDNQPQHF
16	few	TRBV7-9	.	TRBJ2-7	TGTGCCAGCAGCTCGGTTTTGTCAGGGAACTATTTCGAGCAGTACTTC	CASSSVLSGNYFEQYF
14	few	TRBV19	.	TRBJ1-5	TGTGCCAGTTCTCAGGAGGGTAGCAATCAGCCCCAGCATTTT	CASSQEGSNQPQHF
18	few	TRBV6-6	TRBD1	TRBJ1-5	TGTGCCAGCAACCCGACAGGGTGGGCCGATTATAGCAATCAGCCCCAGCATTTT	CASNPTGWADYSNQPQHF
11	many	TRBV29-1	.	TRBJ2-5	TGCAGCGTTCTATCCGGGGTAGCGGAATACTTC	CSVLSGVAEYF
11	few	TRBV29-1	.	TRBJ2-1	TGCAGCGTTGAAGTTTACAATGAGCAGTTCTTC	CSVEVYNEQFF
18	many	TRBV3-1	TRBD1	TRBJ2-6	TGTGCCAGCAGCCAAGAAGGACAGGTTTCATCTGGGGCCAACGTCCTGACTTTC	CASSQEGQVSSGANVLTF
18	.	TRBV5-1	TRBD1	TRBJ2-6	TGCGCCAGCAGCTTGGGAGACAGGGGGTCCTCTGGGGCCAACGTCCTGACTTTC	CASSLGDRGSSGANVLTF
13	few	TRBV18	TRBD1	TRBJ1-5	TGTGCCAGCTCACCAGACAGGGAACAGCCCCAGCATTTT	CASSPDREQPQHF
14	.	TRBV2	TRBD1	TRBJ2-5	TGTGCCAGCAGTATGGACAGGGGACTAGAGACCCAGTACTTC	CASSMDRGLETQYF
18	.	TRBV6-2/TRBV6-3	TRBD2	TRBJ2-2	TGTGCCAGCAGTTACCCCTCTGGACTAGCGGGACTGTCCGGGGAGCTGTTTTTT	CASSYPSGLAGLSGELFF
14	many	TRBV18	.	TRBJ1-1	TGTGCCAGCTCACCACCGTTGGGGAACACTGAAGCTTTCTTT	CASSPPLGNTEAFF
15	.	TRBV3-1	.	TRBJ1-1	TGTGCCAGCAGCCGAGGAAATAGATGGAACACTGAAGCTTTCTTT	CASSRGNRWNTEAFF
12	many	TRBV3-1	.	TRBJ1-1	TGTGCCAGCAGCCGGGGGGGAACTGAAGCTTTCTTT	CASSRGGTEAFF